This TCR beta chain was captured by sequencing in a study of metastatic and nonmetastatic thyroid tumors. All patients reached thyroid surgery having received no treatment beforehand. V dropped 4 bases and J dropped 6 bases, with 10 bases sitting between them. The CDR3 runs to 13 residues. Germline V CDR1 and CDR2: SGHRS, YFSETQ. TCRdb reprocessed the PCR reads via MiXCR. The repertoire includes over 35,000 clones, about 13% of them detected once, and around a tenth sits in the top ten. The sample holds many counts of this clone. The chain employs TRBV5-1 and TRBJ1-4, with D perhaps TRBD1 (6 bases). Input material: blood. The TCR was taken from a female donor with papillary thyroid cancer or a benign thyroid nodule (not recorded which). Some clones in this sample may be carry-over from other donors' samples. In nucleotides, the CDR3 is TGCGCCAGCAGCGGACAGCAGTATGAAAAACTGTTTTTT. Protein: CASSGQQYEKLFF.